Listed below are T cell receptor beta chains from one sample, sequenced in a study of identifying expanded T cells in peripheral blood. Method: immunoSEQ multiplex PCR; TCRdb's copy keeps in-frame clones and lacks some. The repertoire holds 95,000 to 100,000 clones, around nine tenths seen once, with 15% to 20% in the top ten. Sequencing was performed on blood. The receptors stem from a person between 18 and 70 years old in good health. CDR3s include the opening cysteine and the closing phenylalanine or tryptophan. The D gene is left open where the match is weak. Rows give clone size only sometimes, using once, few, many, or a class for an expanded clone.

D	length	V	size	J	DNA	CDR3
NA	16	TRBV15	NA	TRBJ2-4	TGTGCCACCAGCAGAGATGGCGGGGCGTCCAAAAACATTCAGTACTTC	CATSRDGGASKNIQYF
NA	15	TRBV9	NA	TRBJ2-1	TGTGCCAGCAGTCCTACAGGGTGGGGGAACAATGAGCAGTTCTTC	CASSPTGWGNNEQFF
NA	14	TRBV6-6	NA	TRBJ2-5	TGTGCCAGCAGCCCTCGGGCGGCGGGGGAGACCCAGTACTTC	CASSPRAAGETQYF
NA	13	TRBV5-1	few	TRBJ2-3	TGCGCCAGCAGCTTGGGTGGCACAGATACGCAGTATTTT	CASSLGGTDTQYF
TRBD2	14	TRBV10-3	NA	TRBJ2-7	TGTGCCATCAGTGCTGACGGGGGGGCCGTCGAGCAGTACTTC	CAISADGGAVEQYF
TRBD1	14	TRBV10-3	NA	TRBJ1-1	TGTGCCATCACCAAGGGACAGGGGAACACTGAAGCTTTCTTT	CAITKGQGNTEAFF
NA	17	TRBV4-3	once	TRBJ2-1	TGCGCCAGCAGCCAAGCAATGAGGAAGAGCTCCTACAATGAGCAGTTCTTC	CASSQAMRKSSYNEQFF
TRBD1	14	TRBV6-5	few	TRBJ1-5	TGTGCCAGCAATTCCGGGACAGTCTATCAGCCCCAGCATTTT	CASNSGTVYQPQHF
TRBD2	17	TRBV9	NA	TRBJ2-1	TGTGCCAGCAGCGTCGACCACGGACTAGCGGGATCCGGTGAGCAGTTCTTC	CASSVDHGLAGSGEQFF
NA	15	TRBV7-2	NA	TRBJ1-2	TGTGCCAGCAGCTTAGGGGGGGCGCCAGGCTATGGCTACACCTTC	CASSLGGAPGYGYTF
NA	16	TRBV28	once	TRBJ1-3	TGTGCCAGCAGTTTATGGGGGACCTCGACTGGAAACACCATATATTTT	CASSLWGTSTGNTIYF
NA	14	TRBV18	NA	TRBJ1-1	TGTGCCAGCTCACCACAGGGGGGAAACACTGAAGCTTTCTTT	CASSPQGGNTEAFF
NA	14	TRBV6-1	once	TRBJ1-5	TGTGCCAGCAGCAGTGTTGGAGGTAGCCAGCCCCAGCATTTT	CASSSVGGSQPQHF
NA	17	TRBV28	NA	TRBJ1-6	TGTGCCAGCAGTTTATCACCCCCGGGACTGTTTAATTCACCCCTCCACTTT	CASSLSPPGLFNSPLHF
NA	17	TRBV2	NA	TRBJ2-7	TGTGCCAGCAGTGTGAGAGTGGACAGACCCTTCTCCTACGAGCAGTACTTC	CASSVRVDRPFSYEQYF
TRBD1	15	TRBV6-5	NA	TRBJ1-6	TGTGCCAGCAGCGGGCAGGGGGGCGATAATTCACCCCTCCACTTT	CASSGQGGDNSPLHF
NA	11	TRBV20-1	NA	TRBJ1-4	TGCAGTGTGCTCCGAAATGAAAAACTGTTTTTT	CSVLRNEKLFF
NA	12	TRBV30	NA	TRBJ2-7	TGTGCCTGGAGTAAGTCCGGCCTCGAGCAGTACTTC	CAWSKSGLEQYF
NA	13	TRBV27	NA	TRBJ1-1	TGTGCCAGCAGTTTTACTCGGGACACTGAAGCTTTCTTT	CASSFTRDTEAFF
NA	16	TRBV11-2	NA	TRBJ1-3	TGTGCCAGCAGCTTAGGGGCAGAGGGGTCTGGAAACACCATATATTTT	CASSLGAEGSGNTIYF
TRBD2	18	TRBV13	NA	TRBJ2-1	TGTGCCAGCAGCACCGGGACTAGCGGGGTTAGCTCCTACAATGAGCAGTTCTTC	CASSTGTSGVSSYNEQFF
NA	14	TRBV6-5	NA	TRBJ2-1	TGTGCCAGCAGTTACTCTTCCAGGGCGGATGAGCAGTTCTTC	CASSYSSRADEQFF
TRBD1	14	TRBV27	NA	TRBJ2-3	TGTGCCACCCACTCGACAGGGAAGGCAGATACGCAGTATTTT	CATHSTGKADTQYF
TRBD1	16	TRBV27	NA	TRBJ1-2	TGTGCCAGCAGTTTAACAGGGACAGGGGGCAGGTATGGCTACACCTTC	CASSLTGTGGRYGYTF